The 20 T cell receptor beta chains below come from one sample, sequenced in a study of blood T cell repertoires in COVID-19. Clones were read by immunoSEQ multiplex PCR, and TCRdb kept only the in-frame ones, dropping some. The sample records some 56,000 clones, 73% being singletons. The sample consisted of peripheral blood. These receptor sequences come from a woman in her 50s with active or convalescent COVID-19.

The chain uses TRBV5-1 and TRBJ1-1; possibly TRBD1 for D (5 bases). The CDR3 loop spans 13 amino acids. The germline V gene encodes CDR1 SGHRS and CDR2 YFSETQ. V lost 4 bases and J lost 1, with 8 bases in between. CDR3: CASSRDRNTEAFF. The CDR3 DNA sequence: TGCGCCAGCAGCCGAGACAGGAACACTGAAGCTTTCTTT.

This chain joins TRBV9 and TRBJ2-3; 7 nucleotides line up with TRBD2. The CDR3 length is 16 residues. J gave up 2 bases and V 0 bases, and 6 bases lay outside the gene matches. The germline CDR1 and CDR2 sequences are SGDLS and YYNGEE. CDR3 residues: CASSVVERGITDTQYF. The DNA of the CDR3 is TGTGCCAGCAGCGTAGTTGAGCGGGGCATCACAGATACGCAGTATTTT.

This chain joins TRBV5-1 and TRBJ1-6; D is ambiguous. The germline V and J ends were trimmed by 2 bases and 8 bases, with 14 bases remaining between them. Germline V gene lookup returns CDR1 SGHRS and CDR2 YFSETQ. This CDR3 has 15 residues. DNA for the CDR3: TGCGCCAGCAGCTTCGGTCTCAACGTGGATTCACCCCTCCACTTT. Its translation is CASSFGLNVDSPLHF.

Only one count was recorded for this clone. The chain links TRBV24-1 to TRBJ1-5, with D unresolved. This CDR3 has 12 residues. V lost 3 bases and J 4 bases, leaving 3 bases between the germline ends. Germline V gene lookup returns CDR1 KGHDR and CDR2 SFDVKD. The CDR3 loop reads CATSDQNQPQHF. Here the CDR3 DNA reads TGTGCCACCAGTGATCAAAATCAGCCCCAGCATTTT.

The chain recombines TRBV30 with TRBJ2-1; D might be TRBD2 (6 bases). Trimming removed 0 bases from V and 8 bases from J, with 11 bases in between. This CDR3 contains 13 residues. Germline V gives CDR1 GTSNPN, CDR2 SVGIG (reference sequence). The CDR3 DNA is TGTGCCTGGAGTGTAATCCGGGAGTATGAGCAGTTCTTC. Translated: CAWSVIREYEQFF.

The V call is TRBV5-1, the J call TRBJ2-5; the D gene is possibly TRBD2 (5 bases). Germline V gives CDR1 SGHRS, CDR2 YFSETQ. Trimming shortened V by 4 bases and J by 0 bases, and 10 bases separated the two germline ends. The CDR3 spans 14 residues. The CDR3 reads CASSLSGDQETQYF. The CDR3 DNA follows: TGCGCCAGCAGCCTGTCCGGGGACCAAGAGACCCAGTACTTC.

This chain links TRBV3-1 (or the pseudogene TRBV3-2) with TRBJ1-3, with a weak D call TRBD1 (6 bases). CDR1 and CDR2 from the germline V gene are LGHDT and YNNKEL (reference sequence). Trimming removed 6 bases from V and 0 bases from J, with 9 bases in between. The CDR3 covers 14 residues. CDR3 sequence: CASSLGGSGNTIYF. The CDR3 nucleotides read TGTGCCAGCAGTCTAGGGGGCTCTGGAAACACCATATATTTT.

The rearrangement uses TRBV7-9 and TRBJ2-1; a weak D match, TRBD1 (5 bases). CDR1 is SEHNR and CDR2 is FQNEAQ in the germline V gene (reference sequence). V lost 8 bases to trimming and J lost 4 bases, with 15 bases between them. The CDR3 is 14 residues long. Written as DNA, the CDR3 is TGTGCCAGCCCCTCAGGGCGGAGATACAATGAGCAGTTCTTC. The encoded protein is CASPSGRRYNEQFF.

The J gene is TRBJ2-5, the V gene TRBV7-9; D is possibly TRBD2 (6 bases). CDR3 size: 14 residues. The ends were cut back, 3 bases at V and 2 bases at J, with 10 bases in the middle. From germline, CDR1 is SEHNR and CDR2 FQNEAQ (reference sequence). The CDR3 nucleotides read TGTGCCAGCAGCTTTTTGCGGGATCAAGAGACCCAGTACTTC. Its protein product is CASSFLRDQETQYF.

This clone was counted a few times. V gene TRBV5-4 combines with J gene TRBJ2-1; possibly TRBD2 for D (7 bases). The CDR3 runs 14 residues. V gave up 2 bases and J gave up 8 bases, with 14 bases separating them. Germline V gene data show CDR1 as SGHNT and CDR2 as YYREEE (reference sequence). The CDR3 is CASSLGRGSDEQFF. The CDR3, as DNA: TGTGCCAGCAGCTTAGGGAGGGGGAGCGATGAGCAGTTCTTC.

The chain links TRBV2 to TRBJ2-7, with 7 bases fitting TRBD1. Germline CDR1 SNHLY, CDR2 FYNNEI. CDR3 length: 14 residues. Losses at the gene ends were 10 bases for V and 0 bases for J; bases not matched to a gene: 9. The CDR3 DNA reads TGTGCCACCTCTAGACAGGGCTCCTCCTACGAGCAGTACTTC. This gives the protein CATSRQGSSYEQYF.

The V gene is TRBV10-2, the J gene TRBJ2-2; 7 bases align to TRBD1. J gave up 1 base and V 6 bases, and 5 bases lay outside the gene matches. The germline gives CDR1 WSHSY, CDR2 SAAADI. The CDR3 is made up of 15 amino acids. The CDR3 sequence: CASRHRGLNTGELFF. DNA of the CDR3: TGCGCCAGCAGGCACAGGGGCCTGAACACCGGGGAGCTGTTTTTT.

The rearrangement uses TRBV24-1 and TRBJ2-1; the D gene is possibly TRBD1 (5 bases). The CDR3 has 15 residues. V was clipped by 7 bases and J by 6 bases, with 18 bases between them. Germline-derived CDR1 and CDR2 are KGHDR and SFDVKD. The CDR3 protein is CATRHSTTASNEQFF. In nucleotides, the CDR3 is TGTGCCACCAGACACTCAACGACAGCTTCCAATGAGCAGTTCTTC.

This clone was seen just once. The rearrangement links TRBV18 to TRBJ2-5, with 11 bases matching TRBD2. Looked up from germline, CDR1 is KGHSH and CDR2 is LQKENI. The CDR3 covers 16 residues. Germline trimming cut 2 bases from V and 3 bases from J; bases unmatched to any gene: 5. CDR3 bases: TGTGCCAGCTCACCATATGGACTAGCGGGTGAAGAGACCCAGTACTTC. Residues: CASSPYGLAGEETQYF.

The rearrangement uses TRBV25-1 and TRBJ2-7, with 8 bases aligning to TRBD2. The CDR3 spans 11 residues. Germline assignment: CDR1 MGHDK and CDR2 SYGVNS. The J segment lost 6 bases and the V segment lost 9 bases, leaving 4 bases of the junction unmatched. The CDR3 loop is CASRAGVEQYF. Written as DNA, the CDR3 is TGTGCCAGTCGAGCGGGAGTCGAGCAGTACTTC.

The gene calls are TRBV3-1 (or the pseudogene TRBV3-2) and TRBJ2-1, with 9 bases that match TRBD2. CDR3 size: 15 residues. Per germline, CDR1 LGHDT and CDR2 YNNKEL (reference sequence). Germline trimming cut 2 bases from V and 6 bases from J; bases unmatched to any gene: 5. CDR3 sequence reads: CASSQRGGRANEQFF. In DNA, the CDR3 is TGTGCCAGCAGCCAACGGGGCGGGAGGGCCAATGAGCAGTTCTTC.

This clone came up a few times. The genes are TRBV2 and TRBJ1-6, with unresolved D. Trimming stripped 5 bases from V and 2 bases from J, with 10 bases between. Germline CDR1 is SNHLY and CDR2 is FYNNEI. The CDR3 sequence is 15 residues long. DNA of the CDR3: TGTGCCAGCAGTCCCGGGATGCCCTATAATTCACCCCTCCACTTT. It is translated as CASSPGMPYNSPLHF.

The DNA for the CDR3 is TGCGCCAGCAGCCAAGGAAGTAGCGGGAGCCGTTACTCCTACAATGAGCAGTTCTTC. Protein sequence: CASSQGSSGSRYSYNEQFF. The rearrangement joins TRBV4-1 to TRBJ2-1; 9 bases map to TRBD2. Per the germline V gene, CDR1 is MGHRA and CDR2 is YSYEKL. V lost 1 base, J lost 0 bases, and 10 bases stayed unmatched. This CDR3 has 19 amino acids.

The CDR3 sequence is CASSLKGTNTGELFF. CDR3 DNA sequence: TGCGCCAGCAGCTTGAAGGGGACGAACACCGGGGAGCTGTTTTTT. The chain has TRBV5-1 and TRBJ2-2; a possible D gene is TRBD1 (5 bases). Germline CDR1 SGHRS, CDR2 YFSETQ. Trimming pared 1 base from V and 0 bases from J, leaving 7 bases between. This CDR3 has 15 amino acids. The complete variable domain, with remaining parts taken from reference TRBV5-1 and TRBJ2-2, reads KAGVTQTPRYLIKTRGQQVTLSCSPISGHRSVSWYQQTPGQGLQFLFEYFSETQRNKGNFPGRFSGRQFSNSRSEMNVSTLELGDSALYLCASSLKGTNTGELFFGEGSRLTVL.

The chain is built from TRBV4-1 and TRBJ2-1; the match to TRBD2 covers 10 bases. CDR3 length: 16 amino acids. Trimming took 0 bases from V and 9 from J; bases not matched to a gene: 8. Germline V gene sequence: CDR1 MGHRA, CDR2 YSYEKL. The CDR3 DNA follows: TGCGCCAGCAGCCAAGATACTAGCGGGAAAGGGGTTGAGCAGTTCTTC. It encodes CASSQDTSGKGVEQFF.